The source of this T cell receptor (beta chain) is a study of T cell responses to AZD1222 COVID-19 vaccine. The study's findings and limits: Among the donors, most were white British and more were female, and clonal diversity was possibly underestimated. A rise in Spike-specific TCR breadth and depth followed two AZD1222 doses.

On this clone: Its antigen is currently unknown.

Trimming pared 2 bases from V and 9 bases from J, leaving 14 bases between. The CDR3 runs to 14 residues. Germline V gene data show CDR1 as MRHNA and CDR2 as SNTAGT. Sequenced by immunoSEQ multiplex PCR; TCRdb stores in-frame clones only, minus some. The repertoire holds about 85,000 clones, with approximately 87% as singletons. The source material was peripheral blood, sampled on day 0 of AZD1222 vaccination. The origin of this receptor is an adult in good health. The J gene is TRBJ2-1, the V gene TRBV6-4; D may correspond to TRBD1 or TRBD2 (5 bases each). As DNA, the CDR3 is TGTGCCAGCAGTGACCAATCTGGGGGTGGTGAGCAGTTCTTC. It yields the protein CASSDQSGGGEQFF.